The 26 T cell receptor beta chains presented below share a single source sample, sequenced in a study of PD-1 blockade in classical Hodgkin lymphoma. Sequencing was performed with immunoSEQ multiplex PCR; in TCRdb, only in-frame clones are kept and a portion is missing. The data hold 25,000 to 35,000 clones, with about two thirds observed a single time. Every one of the patients relapsed after autologous stem cell transplantation (brentuximab vedotin exposure was variable). Here the sequenced sample was peripheral blood mononuclear cells (PBMCs), taken before the second cycle of nivolumab. The origin of the receptors is a human donor with classical Hodgkin lymphoma.

This clone occurred once. This CDR3 is CASSVTDTQETQYF. The CDR3 DNA reads TGTGCCAGCAGCGTCACGGACACACAAGAGACCCAGTACTTC. The chain links TRBV9 to TRBJ2-5, with D tentatively TRBD1 (5 bases). Germline V gives CDR1 SGDLS, CDR2 YYNGEE. V was shortened by 2 bases and J by 2 bases, with 10 bases between the two germline ends. The CDR3 runs 14 residues.

V is TRBV5-1 and J is TRBJ2-1; 12 positions match TRBD2. Looked up from germline, CDR1 is SGHRS and CDR2 is YFSETQ. With 4 bases clipped from V and 9 bases from J, the junction kept 11 bases outside the gene matches. The CDR3 is made up of 16 amino acids. The CDR3 loop reads CASSPTSGGSGGEQFF. The CDR3 bases are TGCGCCAGCAGCCCGACTAGCGGGGGCTCCGGTGGTGAGCAGTTCTTC.

This chain connects TRBV19 to TRBJ1-6; 8 nucleotides line up with TRBD1. CDR1 and CDR2 from the germline V gene are LNHDA and SQIVND (reference sequence). This CDR3 has 14 amino acids. V gave up 5 bases and J gave up 6 bases; unmatched junction bases: 3. CDR3 sequence: CASSVTGGNSPLHF. The CDR3 nucleotides are TGTGCCAGTAGTGTCACAGGGGGTAATTCACCCCTCCACTTT.

This clone was observed a single time. The V gene is TRBV19, the J gene TRBJ1-1; D gene ambiguous. Germline V lookup: CDR1 LNHDA, CDR2 SQIVND (reference sequence). This CDR3 is 15 amino acids long. Trimming left V 4 bases short and J 0 bases short, with 12 bases between. CDR3 in DNA: TGTGCCAGTAGTAGTACAGTGCCCTTGAACACTGAAGCTTTCTTT. It specifies CASSSTVPLNTEAFF.

The rearrangement uses TRBV7-8 and TRBJ2-3; the D is unclear. The CDR3 contains 13 residues. CDR1 is SGHVS, CDR2 FQNEAQ, per germline. The germline V and J ends were trimmed by 1 base and 4 bases, with 6 bases remaining between them. This chain's CDR3 is CASSLVGPDTQYF. The CDR3 DNA is TGTGCCAGCAGCTTAGTCGGGCCAGATACGCAGTATTTT.

The chain links TRBV28 to TRBJ2-7, with TRBD2 matching 11 bases. The trim removed 6 bases at V and 2 bases at J, leaving 12 bases unmatched. Germline V gene sequence: CDR1 MDHEN, CDR2 SYDVKM. The CDR3 covers 17 residues. The CDR3 coding sequence is TGTGCCAGCAGCACCCCCAAACTAGCGGGAGTTCCCTACGAGCAGTACTTC. This translates into CASSTPKLAGVPYEQYF.

The chain uses TRBV2 and TRBJ1-2; 10 bases map to TRBD1. The CDR3 has 13 residues. Germline values: CDR1 SNHLY, CDR2 FYNNEI. The trim removed 6 bases at V and 5 bases at J, leaving 3 bases unmatched. CDR3 sequence reads: CASRPGQGYGYTF. The CDR3 nucleotides are TGTGCCAGCAGGCCGGGACAGGGGTATGGCTACACCTTC.

The chain employs TRBV9 and TRBJ2-7, with TRBD2 identical over 9 bases. J lost 5 bases, V lost 4 bases, and 13 bases had no gene match. From germline, CDR1 is SGDLS and CDR2 YYNGEE. This CDR3 is built from 16 residues. DNA for the CDR3: TGTGCCAGCAGCTCCTTGGAGAGCGGGAGGATGAACGAGCAGTACTTC. It translates to CASSSLESGRMNEQYF.

The chain carries TRBV19 and TRBJ2-3, with D possibly matching TRBD2 (6 bases). CDR1 is LNHDA and CDR2 is SQIVND in the germline V gene (reference sequence). The CDR3 extends over 16 amino acids. The V and J ends lost 3 bases and 2 bases respectively, with 15 bases between them. The CDR3 nucleotides read TGTGCCAGTAGTATTAACGCGGGACCCCCCACAGATACGCAGTATTTT. This encodes CASSINAGPPTDTQYF.

In this sample, this clone turned up a few times. The chain combines TRBV28 with TRBJ2-3; 7 bases match TRBD1. The CDR3 consists of 17 residues. The V segment lost 3 bases and the J segment 2 bases; nucleotides outside the gene matches: 11. CDR1 is MDHEN and CDR2 is SYDVKM in the germline V gene. The CDR3 reads CASSLEPRGGYTDTQYF. The DNA of the CDR3 is TGTGCCAGCAGTTTGGAACCCAGAGGGGGCTACACAGATACGCAGTATTTT. Full variable domain (outside the CDR3, taken from reference TRBV28 and TRBJ2-3): DVKVTQSSRYLVKRTGEKVFLECVQDMDHENMFWYRQDPGLGLRLIYFSYDVKMKEKGDIPEGYSVSREKKERFSLILESASTNQTSMYLCASSLEPRGGYTDTQYFGPGTRLTVL.

V usage is TRBV19 and J usage is TRBJ1-1, with D maybe TRBD1 (5 bases). CDR1 and CDR2 (germline): LNHDA, SQIVND (reference sequence). The length of the CDR3 is 15 residues. Trimming removed 5 bases at V and 0 bases at J, with 13 bases between. The CDR3 region is CASSSSRDLNTEAFF. Here the CDR3 DNA reads TGTGCCAGTAGTTCCTCCAGGGACCTGAACACTGAAGCTTTCTTT.

This clone was seen a handful of times. V and J are TRBV15 and TRBJ1-1; 8 bases are shared with TRBD1. CDR1 and CDR2 from the germline V gene are LNHNV and YYDKDF (reference sequence). After removal of 4 bases from V and 7 bases from J, the junction contained 5 bases not matched to a gene. The CDR3 covers 13 residues. DNA for the CDR3: TGTGCCACCAGCACGGACAGGGAGGATGAAGCTTTCTTT. Amino acids: CATSTDREDEAFF. Full variable domain (outside the CDR3, taken from reference TRBV15 and TRBJ1-1): DAMVIQNPRYQVTQFGKPVTLSCSQTLNHNVMYWYQQKSSQAPKLLFHYYDKDFNNEADTPDNFQSRRPNTSFCFLDIRSPGLGDTAMYLCATSTDREDEAFFGQGTRLTVV.

The chain carries TRBV2 and TRBJ2-3, with TRBD1 matching 8 bases. The CDR3 has 14 amino acids. V gave up 4 bases and J gave up 3 bases; unmatched junction bases: 3. The V gene's germline CDR1 is SNHLY and CDR2 FYNNEI. CDR3 sequence: CASSARQGTDTQYF. DNA of the CDR3: TGTGCCAGCAGTGCCCGACAGGGGACAGATACGCAGTATTTT. The whole variable domain, remainder taken from reference TRBV2 and TRBJ2-3, is EPEVTQTPSHQVTQMGQEVILRCVPISNHLYFYWYRQILGQKVEFLVSFYNNEISEKSEIFDDQFSVERPDGSNFTLKIRSTKLEDSAMYFCASSARQGTDTQYFGPGTRLTVL.

V gene TRBV29-1 combines with J gene TRBJ1-2, with unresolved D. Trimming shortened V by 0 bases and J by 1 base, and 9 bases separated the two germline ends. The CDR3 contains 14 residues. The germline CDR1 and CDR2 sequences are SQVTM and ANQGSEA. The CDR3 protein is CSVEERVSNYGYTF. CDR3 nucleotide sequence: TGCAGCGTTGAAGAACGCGTGAGTAACTATGGCTACACCTTC. Full variable domain (rest looked up from reference TRBV29-1 and TRBJ1-2): SAVISQKPSRDICQRGTSLTIQCQVDSQVTMMFWYRQQPGQSLTLIATANQGSEATYESGFVIDKFPISRPNLTFSTLTVSNMSPEDSSIYLCSVEERVSNYGYTFGSGTRLTVV.

About this clone: The identical CDR3 is also encoded by other nucleotide sequences in the sample. The chain employs TRBV11-2 and TRBJ2-1, with 8 bases lining up with TRBD1. Germline CDR1 reads SGHAT; CDR2 reads FQNNGV. Trimming took 1 base from V and 7 from J; bases not matched to a gene: 6. This CDR3 has 15 amino acids. This CDR3 reads CASSLGGTGGNEQFF. The CDR3 DNA sequence: TGTGCCAGCAGCTTAGGTGGAACAGGGGGGAATGAGCAGTTCTTC.

The chain joins TRBV6-6 to TRBJ1-5; 8 bases match TRBD1. There are 15 residues in the CDR3. CDR1 MNHNY and CDR2 SVGAGI come from the germline V gene (reference sequence). After removal of 6 bases from V and 3 bases from J, the junction contained 7 bases not matched to a gene. The CDR3 nucleotides read TGTGCCAGCAGAGAGACAGGGGCATCCAATCAGCCCCAGCATTTT. This codes for CASRETGASNQPQHF.

V and J are TRBV30 and TRBJ1-3; D not certain. The germline V gene has CDR1 GTSNPN and CDR2 SVGIG (reference sequence). This CDR3 has 14 residues. The V gene lost 0 bases and the J gene lost 1 base, with 7 bases spanning the gap. The CDR3 here is CAWSVQGSGNTIYF. CDR3 nucleotide sequence: TGTGCCTGGAGTGTGCAAGGGTCTGGAAACACCATATATTTT.

This clone has only a few counts. This chain uses TRBV6-6 with TRBJ2-7, with TRBD2 matching over 11 bases. V dropped 8 bases and J dropped 7; count of bases not matched to a gene: 10. This CDR3 has 14 amino acids. The V gene's germline CDR1 is MNHNY and CDR2 SVGAGI (reference sequence). The CDR3 nucleotides read TGTGCCAGCGGCCTAGCGGGGGGTGAGGGAGAGCAGTACTTC. Amino acid sequence: CASGLAGGEGEQYF.

The chain couples TRBV4-1 to TRBJ1-6, with 11 bases fitting TRBD1. Germline loops: CDR1 MGHRA, CDR2 YSYEKL. With 1 base clipped from V and 1 base from J, the junction kept 3 bases outside the gene matches. The CDR3 is 18 residues long. CDR3 protein: CASSQGTGGWSYNSPLHF. The CDR3 nucleotides are TGCGCCAGCAGCCAAGGGACAGGGGGCTGGTCCTATAATTCACCCCTCCACTTT.

The CDR3 DNA is TGTGCCAGCAGCCCCGGGACAGGGGCGAACTATGGCTACACCTTC. It specifies CASSPGTGANYGYTF. The V and J genes are TRBV28 and TRBJ1-2; TRBD1 aligns across 10 bases. The junction had 6 bases not matched to a gene; V was cut back by 6 bases and J by 2 bases. Per germline, CDR1 MDHEN and CDR2 SYDVKM. The CDR3 contains 15 residues.

The J gene is TRBJ2-7, the V gene TRBV6-1, with 8 bases fitting TRBD1. Germline-derived CDR1 and CDR2 are MNHNS and SASEGT. The CDR3 sequence is 16 residues long. With V trimmed by 0 bases and J by 5 bases, 9 bases remained unmatched. CDR3 coding DNA: TGTGCCAGCAGTGAAGCGCTTGGACAGGGAACGGACGAGCAGTACTTC. Residues: CASSEALGQGTDEQYF.

CDR3 nucleotides: TGTGCCAGCAGTGAATGGGGTCTAGCCAAAAACATTCAGTACTTC. It specifies CASSEWGLAKNIQYF. The chain uses TRBV25-1 and TRBJ2-4; the D is unclear. The ends were cut back, 1 base at V and 0 bases at J, with 7 bases in the middle. The CDR3 spans 15 residues. The germline V gene has CDR1 MGHDK and CDR2 SYGVNS.

The chain is built from TRBV19 and TRBJ2-5, with TRBD2 identical over 9 bases. CDR3 length: 15 amino acids. The germline CDR1 and CDR2 sequences are LNHDA and SQIVND (reference sequence). V trimming: 9 bases; J trimming: 2 bases; junction bases outside the gene matches: 10. The DNA of the CDR3 is TGTGCCAGCCGCGGGGGGGGCGCGGGTCAAGAGACCCAGTACTTC. Protein sequence: CASRGGGAGQETQYF. Filled out from reference TRBV19 and TRBJ2-5, the complete variable domain reads DGGITQSPKYLFRKEGQNVTLSCEQNLNHDAMYWYRQDPGQGLRLIYYSQIVNDFQKGDIAEGYSVSREKKESFPLTVTSAQKNPTAFYLCASRGGGAGQETQYFGPGTRLLVL.

The rearrangement links TRBV4-1 to TRBJ2-1, with no clear D. The V gene's germline CDR1 is MGHRA and CDR2 YSYEKL. V lost 0 bases and J lost 11, with 8 bases in between. The length of the CDR3 is 12 residues. This CDR3 reads CASSQDTGQQFF. For the CDR3, the DNA is TGCGCCAGCAGCCAAGATACGGGTCAGCAGTTCTTC.

This chain uses TRBV7-2 with TRBJ2-2, with 13 nucleotides matching TRBD2. Germline V lookup: CDR1 SGHTA, CDR2 FQGNSA. The J segment lost 7 bases and the V segment lost 5 bases, leaving 7 bases of the junction unmatched. CDR3 length equals 16 residues. CDR3 sequence: CASSLKGLAGDGELFF. In DNA form, the CDR3 reads TGTGCCAGCAGCCTTAAAGGACTAGCGGGGGACGGGGAGCTGTTTTTT.

The sample holds a few counts of this clone. The gene calls are TRBV18 and TRBJ1-2; D perhaps matches TRBD1 (6 bases). Germline CDR1 and CDR2: KGHSH and LQKENI. V dropped 0 bases and J dropped 8 bases, with 16 bases sitting between them. The CDR3 consists of 15 residues. CDR3 sequence (DNA): TGTGCCAGCTCACCACCTCCGGGGGCTCTCGGGGGCTACACCTTC. The encoded protein is CASSPPPGALGGYTF. Variable domain in full (rest from reference TRBV18 and TRBJ1-2): NAGVMQNPRHLVRRRGQEARLRCSPMKGHSHVYWYRQLPEEGLKFMVYLQKENIIDESGMPKERFSAEFPKEGPSILRIQQVVRGDSAAYFCASSPPPGALGGYTFGSGTRLTVV.